This TCR beta chain was recovered during a study of cytomegalovirus exposure and HLA in healthy donors. Study summary: There were about 85 million unique TCRs (from HLA-typed donors) in an early data release. General study points: TRBV6-2, TRBV6-3 and some other V segments were excluded as indistinguishable. A later analysis found common viral pathogens apparently linked to several of the most significant clusters.

The J segment lost 7 bases and the V segment lost 1 base, leaving 4 bases of the junction unmatched. The CDR3 consists of 13 residues. Looked up from germline, CDR1 is SGHTA and CDR2 is FQGNSA. 60 Vbeta and 13 Jbeta primers were used in PCR. In the source study's methods: Per a later analysis, the number of unique TCR beta chains was around 80 million, of which some 10 million were shared. Clones were read by immunoSEQ multiplex PCR, and TCRdb kept only the in-frame ones, dropping some. V and J calls and clone size follow that table, whereas D and trimming were derived from the DNA. This repertoire shows fewer than 200,000 clones, roughly 79% found once; its top ten account for under 1.5%. Of note for this clone: Its specificity is unknown.

Input material: PBMCs. This receptor was taken from a man aged 30 to 39 in good health and CMV-seronegative. The chain uses TRBV7-2 and TRBJ2-7; the match to TRBD1 covers 7 bases. In DNA form, the CDR3 reads TGTGCCAGCAGCTTAGAAGGGGGCCTGGAGCAGTACTTC. Amino acids: CASSLEGGLEQYF.